The entry below describes one T cell receptor (beta chain). Its cognate antigen is unknown. The treatment was: 10-day PBMC culture with coronavirus spike peptide pools or control peptides (ViraFEST assay). The sample comes from a study of vaccination and CD4 T cells after COVID-19. Germline V gene sequence: CDR1 SGHNT, CDR2 YENEEA. The CDR3 covers 14 residues. The ends lost 6 bases at V and 4 bases at J; junction bases unmatched: 8. The study sequenced cultured CD4+ T cell DNA using the Oncomine TCR Beta short-read assay. In this case, cultured CD4+ T cells provided the extracted genomic DNA. TCRdb independently ran MiXCR on the PCR reads; one entry per CDR3 protein. This table holds more than 11,000 distinct CDR3 sequences, less than 55% found once.

Sequenced: CD4+ T cells from blood, cultured in vitro. The chain links TRBV11-3 to TRBJ2-7; TRBD2 agrees at 8 bases. The receptor comes from a human donor who had recovered from COVID-19. CDR3 in amino acids: CASRRAGGEYEQYF. The CDR3 nucleotides read TGTGCCAGCAGACGGGCGGGGGGCGAGTACGAGCAGTACTTC.